The 15 T cell receptor beta chains in this list originate from one sample, sequenced in a study of blood T cell repertoires in COVID-19. Profiling relied on immunoSEQ multiplex PCR, and the TCRdb table lists in-frame clones only, not all of them. The table shows 160,000 or so clones, with roughly 74% occurring only once. Sequencing was carried out using peripheral blood. All receptors come from an elderly woman with acute or convalescent COVID-19.

The table lists this clone with a few counts. The CDR3 is CASSSDRAEQYF. The CDR3 bases are TGCGCCAGCAGCTCCGACAGGGCCGAGCAGTACTTC. The chain employs TRBV5-1 and TRBJ2-7; 7 bases are shared with TRBD1. The CDR3 runs 12 residues. V lost 3 bases and J lost 6; bases outside the gene matches: 3. The germline CDR1 and CDR2 sequences are SGHRS and YFSETQ.

The rearrangement links TRBV11-2 to TRBJ2-7; 14 bases are shared with TRBD2. The CDR3 runs to 16 residues. Per the germline V gene, CDR1 is SGHAT and CDR2 is FQNNGV. The V segment lost 6 bases and the J segment 4 bases; nucleotides outside the gene matches: 8. The CDR3 sequence: CASSVPGTSGRYEQYF. The CDR3 DNA follows: TGTGCCAGCAGTGTCCCAGGGACTAGCGGGAGATACGAGCAGTACTTC.

V and J are TRBV18 and TRBJ1-5; 9 bases fit TRBD1. Germline loops: CDR1 KGHSH, CDR2 LQKENI. There are 15 residues in the CDR3. J lost 5 bases, V lost 0 bases, and 2 bases had no gene match. As DNA, the CDR3 is TGTGCCAGCTCACCACCGACAGGGGGGGATCAGCCCCAGCATTTT. Translation: CASSPPTGGDQPQHF.

V usage is TRBV7-9 and J usage is TRBJ2-2, with D possibly being TRBD2 (6 bases). CDR1 is SEHNR, CDR2 FQNEAQ, per germline (reference sequence). V was clipped by 6 bases and J by 4 bases, with 15 bases between them. The CDR3 has 15 amino acids. The CDR3 nucleotides read TGTGCCAGCAGTTCAGGCGGAGGGCGCACCGGGGAGCTGTTTTTT. Protein product: CASSSGGGRTGELFF.

V usage is TRBV28 and J usage is TRBJ2-2; TRBD1 matches 7 bases. Germline V lookup: CDR1 MDHEN, CDR2 SYDVKM. CDR3 length equals 18 residues. V dropped 6 bases and J dropped 2; count of bases not matched to a gene: 15. The CDR3 nucleotides are TGTGCCAGCAGGGCTGGATGGTGGACAGGCCGCAACACCGGGGAGCTGTTTTTT. It is translated as CASRAGWWTGRNTGELFF.

The chain employs TRBV7-2 and TRBJ2-7, with 7 bases aligning to TRBD2. Unmatched junction bases numbered 6, after V lost 1 base and J lost 3 bases. Looked up from germline, CDR1 is SGHTA and CDR2 is FQGNSA. The CDR3 length is 15 residues. CDR3 region: CASSLGPSGLYEQYF. CDR3 in DNA: TGTGCCAGCAGCTTAGGACCTAGCGGACTCTACGAGCAGTACTTC.

This clone has just one count. V gene TRBV30 combines with J gene TRBJ1-1, with no clear D. Trimming shortened V by 0 bases and J by 4 bases, and 9 bases separated the two germline ends. The CDR3 has 13 amino acids. Germline V lookup: CDR1 GTSNPN, CDR2 SVGIG (reference sequence). CDR3 residues: CAWSVLPTTEAFF. CDR3 nucleotides: TGTGCCTGGAGTGTCCTTCCTACCACTGAAGCTTTCTTT.

This chain uses TRBV7-6 with TRBJ2-3; possibly TRBD2 for D (5 bases). Germline CDR1 reads SGHVS; CDR2 reads FNYEAQ. V was pared by 6 bases and J by 7 bases, with 14 bases between. The CDR3 has 13 residues. The CDR3 sequence: CASSRGFGNTQYF. Written as DNA, the CDR3 is TGTGCCAGCAGTCGCGGTTTCGGGAATACGCAGTATTTT.

J is TRBJ1-1 and V is TRBV30; D gene unclear. There are 12 residues in the CDR3. Trimming pared 4 bases from V and 7 bases from J, leaving 13 bases between. Germline V gene lookup returns CDR1 GTSNPN and CDR2 SVGIG (reference sequence). The CDR3 is CAWTRGGGEAFF. The CDR3 DNA reads as TGTGCCTGGACGCGAGGAGGAGGTGAAGCTTTCTTT.

Comments on this clone: One end of the junction is discordant with germline, which a read error may explain. The rearrangement links TRBV15 to TRBJ1-3; D not resolved. The CDR3 consists of 14 residues. The germline V gene encodes CDR1 LNHNV and CDR2 YYDKDF (reference sequence). The CDR3 reads CATSRRGSENTIYF. The CDR3 DNA reads as TGTGCCACCAGCAGAAGAGGCTCTGAAAACACCATATATTTT.

The chain employs TRBV6-5 and TRBJ1-5, with 7 nucleotides matching TRBD1. The trim removed 9 bases at V and 6 bases at J, leaving 11 bases unmatched. There are 14 residues in the CDR3. The germline CDR1 and CDR2 sequences are MNHEY and SVGAGI. DNA for the CDR3: TGTGCCAGTCGGGGGGGGAACAGGGGTCAGCCCCAGCATTTT. Protein product: CASRGGNRGQPQHF.

This clone has a handful of counts. This sequence joins TRBV2 and TRBJ1-2, with 10 bases that match TRBD1. The germline gives CDR1 SNHLY, CDR2 FYNNEI. This CDR3 is 15 amino acids long. The V and J ends lost 7 bases and 4 bases, in that order; junction bases with no gene match: 9. Written as DNA, the CDR3 is TGTGCCAGCACGGCCGGGACAGGGGTGGTCTATGGCTACACCTTC. Its protein product is CASTAGTGVVYGYTF.

The chain carries TRBV6-5 and TRBJ1-4, with 7 bases fitting TRBD1. The CDR3 covers 15 residues. Trimming removed 5 bases from V and 4 bases from J; junction bases left unmatched: 7. CDR1 is MNHEY, CDR2 SVGAGI, per germline. This chain's CDR3 is CASSLSDRDNEKLFF. The CDR3 region has the DNA TGTGCCAGCAGTCTATCAGACAGGGATAATGAAAAACTGTTTTTT.

The rearrangement links TRBV19 to TRBJ2-1; 7 bases are a match to TRBD1. Per germline, CDR1 LNHDA and CDR2 SQIVND (reference sequence). The CDR3 covers 14 residues. The ends lost 6 bases at V and 5 bases at J; junction bases unmatched: 7. The CDR3 sequence: CASSPQGTHNEQFF. The CDR3, as DNA: TGTGCCAGTAGCCCACAGGGGACACACAATGAGCAGTTCTTC.

The rearrangement links TRBV6-2 or TRBV6-3 to TRBJ1-2; 7 positions match TRBD1. With 5 bases clipped from V and 6 bases from J, the junction kept 9 bases outside the gene matches. The CDR3 spans 14 residues. Germline CDR1 and CDR2: MNHEY and SVGEGT. The CDR3 coding sequence is TGTGCCAGCAGTCCAGACAGGGTAGTGGATGGCTACACCTTC. Translating it yields CASSPDRVVDGYTF.